Below, 22 T cell receptor beta chains from the same sample are listed, as sequenced in a study of identical twins (dated by TCRdb to 2016 to 2017). Preparation of the library involved 5' RACE. Sequencing was carried out with an Illumina HiSeq 2000. TCRdb redid the processing of the public reads, applying fastp at Q25 and MiXCR, and retained in-frame beta chains. CDR3 protein duplicates are merged, each entry listing the most common genes and DNA. The sample includes about 250,000 distinct CDR3 sequences, with 7.5% observed a single time. The ten largest clones represent over 5% of the sample. This sample also belongs to another study, concerning yellow fever vaccine responses in identical twins.

Sequencing used CD8+ T cells sorted from blood. The receptors shown here come from a woman in her late teens or twenties in good health.

The V call is TRBV28, the J call TRBJ2-3, with D possibly called TRBD1 or TRBD2 (5 bases each). Germline V gene sequence: CDR1 MDHEN, CDR2 SYDVKM. V was trimmed by 1 base and J by 3 bases, leaving 20 bases between them. The CDR3 sequence is 18 residues long. The DNA for the CDR3 is TGTGCCAGCAGTTTATTTACCCTTGGGACCCAAGAAACAGATACGCAGTATTTT. This translates into CASSLFTLGTQETDTQYF.

This clonotype was seen repeatedly, ten times or more. The gene calls are TRBV5-1 and TRBJ2-7, with a weak D call TRBD2 (5 bases). V lost 4 bases to trimming and J lost 0 bases, with 17 bases between them. CDR1 and CDR2 from the germline V gene are SGHRS and YFSETQ. CDR3 length equals 16 residues. CDR3 sequence (DNA): TGCGCCAGCAGCCTTCGTACGAGAACTAGCTCCTACGAGCAGTACTTC. It yields the protein CASSLRTRTSSYEQYF.

This clonotype came up many times. The chain uses TRBV9 and TRBJ1-6; D uncertain. This CDR3 region has 13 residues. V was trimmed by 3 bases and J by 7 bases, leaving 8 bases between them. Germline V gene lookup returns CDR1 SGDLS and CDR2 YYNGEE. CDR3 loop: CASSAQWNSPLHF. As DNA, the CDR3 is TGTGCCAGCAGCGCCCAGTGGAATTCACCCCTCCACTTT.

This clonotype was picked up a small number of times. This chain uses TRBV5-6 with TRBJ1-3; 10 positions agree with TRBD1. The junction had 9 bases not matched to a gene; V was cut back by 4 bases and J by 8 bases. The CDR3 is 15 residues long. Germline values: CDR1 SGHDT, CDR2 YYEEEE. The CDR3 DNA sequence: TGTGCCAGCAGCACCGACAGGGGGCCTTGGGACACCATATATTTT. It encodes CASSTDRGPWDTIYF.

This clonotype came up a few times. The V call is TRBV6-1, the J call TRBJ2-2; 13 bases map to TRBD2. Germline assignment: CDR1 MNHNS and CDR2 SASEGT. The CDR3 has 17 amino acids. The trim removed 6 bases at V and 0 bases at J, leaving 4 bases unmatched. DNA of the CDR3: TGTGCCAGCAGCCCGGGACTAGCGGGATCGAACACCGGGGAGCTGTTTTTT. It yields the protein CASSPGLAGSNTGELFF.

This chain links TRBV13 with TRBJ2-3; the match to TRBD2 covers 8 bases. Looked up from germline, CDR1 is PRHDT and CDR2 is FYEKMQ (reference sequence). This CDR3 contains 13 residues. V lost 5 bases, J lost 10 bases, and 8 bases stayed unmatched. The CDR3 sequence: CASSKPSGRAQYF. CDR3 nucleotide sequence: TGTGCCAGCAGCAAGCCTAGCGGGCGGGCGCAGTATTTT.

This clonotype was recorded many times. The chain recombines TRBV5-1 with TRBJ2-7, with TRBD2 identical over 12 bases. This CDR3 has 16 residues. With 0 bases clipped from V and 1 base from J, the junction kept 2 bases outside the gene matches. Per germline, CDR1 SGHRS and CDR2 YFSETQ. CDR3 sequence reads: CASSLDGLAGSYEQYF. CDR3 in DNA: TGCGCCAGCAGCTTGGACGGACTAGCGGGGTCCTACGAGCAGTACTTC.

This clonotype came up many times. The chain joins TRBV5-4 to TRBJ2-7; 8 nucleotides agree with TRBD1. The V gene's germline CDR1 is SGHNT and CDR2 YYREEE (reference sequence). V shed 0 bases, J shed 3 bases, and the junction held 2 bases outside the gene matches. The CDR3 is made up of 14 amino acids. The CDR3 loop reads CASSLGQGNYEQYV. CDR3 sequence (DNA): TGTGCCAGCAGCTTGGGACAGGGGAACTACGAGCAGTACGTC.

This CDR3 reads CASEGDNNEQFF. The CDR3 coding sequence is TGTGCCAGCGAGGGGGATAACAATGAGCAGTTCTTC. V gene TRBV6-5 combines with J gene TRBJ2-1, with D perhaps matching TRBD1 (6 bases). The V and J ends lost 8 bases and 5 bases respectively, with 10 bases between them. CDR1 is MNHEY, CDR2 SVGAGI, per germline. This CDR3 contains 12 residues.

This sequence joins TRBV20-1 and TRBJ1-2, with TRBD1 as a possible D gene (5 bases). The CDR3 has 14 residues. V shed 5 bases and J shed 2 bases, with 15 bases lying between them. The germline CDR1 and CDR2 sequences are DFQATT and SNEGSKA (reference sequence). This CDR3 is CSAHPRRDNYGYTF. The DNA of the CDR3 is TGCAGTGCTCACCCCCGAAGGGACAACTATGGCTACACCTTC.

This clonotype was observed a few times. The CDR3 nucleotides read TGCGCCAGCAGCTTGCGCGATGGGACTAGCGGGATACCCTACAATGAGCAGTTCTTC. It encodes CASSLRDGTSGIPYNEQFF. The J gene is TRBJ2-1, the V gene TRBV5-1, with 13 bases fitting TRBD2. Germline-derived CDR1 and CDR2 are SGHRS and YFSETQ. The CDR3 runs 19 residues. V was clipped by 1 base and J by 2 bases; unmatched bases: 9. Full variable domain (outside the CDR3, taken from reference TRBV5-1 and TRBJ2-1): KAGVTQTPRYLIKTRGQQVTLSCSPISGHRSVSWYQQTPGQGLQFLFEYFSETQRNKGNFPGRFSGRQFSNSRSEMNVSTLELGDSALYLCASSLRDGTSGIPYNEQFFGPGTRLTVL.

The chain is built from TRBV28 and TRBJ2-7, with 11 bases identical to TRBD1. The germline CDR1 and CDR2 sequences are MDHEN and SYDVKM. V lost 5 bases and J lost 3; bases outside the gene matches: 9. CDR3 length: 16 amino acids. The CDR3 loop reads CASSTPGTGGNYEQYV. CDR3 nucleotides: TGTGCCAGCAGTACTCCCGGGACAGGGGGTAACTACGAGCAGTACGTC.

V is TRBV5-1 and J is TRBJ1-5, with unresolved D. This CDR3 has 11 residues. The V end was cut by 9 bases, the J end by 5 bases, with 9 bases between. The germline V gene encodes CDR1 SGHRS and CDR2 YFSETQ. The CDR3 DNA follows: TGCGCCATCGTCAGTCATCAGCCCCAGCATTTT. Protein sequence: CAIVSHQPQHF.

This clonotype was detected ten times or more. The CDR3 bases are TGTGCCAGCCGAGACCCAGGGGGCTCCTACAATGAGCAGTTCTTC. This gives the protein CASRDPGGSYNEQFF. This chain uses TRBV12-3 or TRBV12-4 with TRBJ2-1; 7 positions agree with TRBD1. V was clipped by 8 bases and J by 0 bases; unmatched bases: 7. The CDR3 totals 15 residues.

This clonotype was counted ten times or more. The chain combines TRBV12-3 or TRBV12-4 with TRBJ1-1; D is ambiguous. This CDR3 comprises 11 residues. Trimming took 6 bases from V and 6 from J, leaving 8 bases between them. The CDR3 here is CASSLAPEAFF. As DNA, the CDR3 is TGTGCCAGCAGCCTGGCGCCTGAAGCTTTCTTT.

This clonotype has at least ten counts. J is TRBJ2-1 and V is TRBV6-2 or TRBV6-3; 9 positions agree with TRBD2. The junction had 14 bases not matched to a gene; V was cut back by 0 bases and J by 8 bases. Germline CDR1 is MNHEY and CDR2 is SVGEGT. The CDR3 has 18 amino acids. CDR3 coding DNA: TGTGCCAGCAGTTACTCCACTATCTGGCGGGAGGGCCCCGATGAGCAGTTCTTC. Translating gives CASSYSTIWREGPDEQFF.

The V and J genes are TRBV12-3 or TRBV12-4 and TRBJ2-7; D uncertain. CDR3 length: 12 residues. V lost 2 bases, J lost 6 bases, and 8 bases lay in between. In DNA, the CDR3 is TGTGCCAGCAGTTTATCCCCCCTCGAGCAGTACTTC. Translated: CASSLSPLEQYF.

This clonotype showed up just a few times. The V call is TRBV3-1, the J call TRBJ2-1; 9 positions agree with TRBD1. The germline gives CDR1 LGHDT, CDR2 YNNKEL (reference sequence). The V segment lost 0 bases and the J segment 4 bases; nucleotides outside the gene matches: 1. The CDR3 has 15 amino acids. The CDR3 protein is CASSQDGTGYNEQFF. The CDR3 DNA is TGTGCCAGCAGCCAAGATGGGACAGGGTACAATGAGCAGTTCTTC.

At least ten counts were recorded for this clonotype. The chain uses TRBV5-1 and TRBJ2-1; 8 bases are a match to TRBD1. From germline, CDR1 is SGHRS and CDR2 YFSETQ. After removal of 4 bases from V and 3 bases from J, the junction contained 6 bases not matched to a gene. The CDR3 spans 15 residues. CDR3 coding DNA: TGCGCCAGCAGCCCGGACAGGGCTCTCTACAATGAGCAGTTCTTC. Its protein is CASSPDRALYNEQFF. Full variable domain (outside the CDR3, taken from reference TRBV5-1 and TRBJ2-1): KAGVTQTPRYLIKTRGQQVTLSCSPISGHRSVSWYQQTPGQGLQFLFEYFSETQRNKGNFPGRFSGRQFSNSRSEMNVSTLELGDSALYLCASSPDRALYNEQFFGPGTRLTVL.

This clonotype occurred a few times. The V and J genes are TRBV28 and TRBJ2-1; D remains ambiguous. V was clipped by 2 bases and J by 7 bases, with 12 bases between them. This CDR3 is 14 amino acids long. Germline V lookup: CDR1 MDHEN, CDR2 SYDVKM. DNA for the CDR3: TGTGCCAGCAGTTTAGGGGTGGGTGGGAATGAGCAGTTCTTC. Its protein product is CASSLGVGGNEQFF.

The genes are TRBV7-9 and TRBJ1-4; TRBD1 matches 10 bases. This CDR3 has 17 amino acids. Germline values: CDR1 SEHNR, CDR2 FQNEAQ (reference sequence). With 5 bases clipped from V and 2 bases from J, the junction kept 8 bases outside the gene matches. CDR3 amino acids: CASSPPGQGYTNEKLFF. The DNA of the CDR3 is TGTGCCAGCAGCCCCCCGGGACAGGGGTATACTAATGAAAAACTGTTTTTT.

The rearrangement links TRBV10-1 to TRBJ2-1, with D possibly TRBD2 on 6 matching bases. Per germline, CDR1 WNHNN and CDR2 SYGVQD (reference sequence). The CDR3 loop spans 16 amino acids. Deletions cut 0 bases from V and 2 bases from J, with 11 bases between. The CDR3 coding sequence is TGCGCCAGCAGTGAGTCGTTGGCTAGCGCCTACAATGAGCAGTTCTTC. Its translation: CASSESLASAYNEQFF.